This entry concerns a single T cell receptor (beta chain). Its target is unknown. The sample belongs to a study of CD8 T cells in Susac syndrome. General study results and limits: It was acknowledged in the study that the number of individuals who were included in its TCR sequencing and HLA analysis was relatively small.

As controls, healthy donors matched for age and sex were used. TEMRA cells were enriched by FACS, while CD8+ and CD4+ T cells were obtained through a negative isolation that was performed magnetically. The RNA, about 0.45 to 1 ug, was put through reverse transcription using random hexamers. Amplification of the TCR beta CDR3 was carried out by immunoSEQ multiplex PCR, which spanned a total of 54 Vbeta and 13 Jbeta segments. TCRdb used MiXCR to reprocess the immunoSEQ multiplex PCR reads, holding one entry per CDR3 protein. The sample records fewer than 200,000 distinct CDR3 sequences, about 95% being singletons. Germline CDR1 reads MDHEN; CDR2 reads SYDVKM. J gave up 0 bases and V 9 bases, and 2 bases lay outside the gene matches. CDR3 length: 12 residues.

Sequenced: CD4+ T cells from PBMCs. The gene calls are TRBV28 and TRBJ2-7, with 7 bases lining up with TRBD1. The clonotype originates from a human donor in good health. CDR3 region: CASGTVSYEQYF. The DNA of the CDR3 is TGTGCCAGTGGGACAGTCTCCTACGAGCAGTACTTC.